This record covers a single TCR beta chain. The target antigen is unknown. Profiling relied on immunoSEQ multiplex PCR, and the TCRdb table lists in-frame clones only, not all of them. In the table there are around 140,000 clones, 75% to 95% of which are singletons. This entry belongs to a study of T cell responses to AZD1222 COVID-19 vaccine. CDR3 length: 14 amino acids. V was pared by 3 bases and J by 4 bases, with 12 bases between. Looked up from germline, CDR1 is MDHEN and CDR2 is SYDVKM. Study results and caveats: At study baseline, merely about 6 AZD1222 recipients were seropositive. Unmutated variant regions are reportedly targeted by nearly half of spike-specific TCRs. Donor demographics were predominantly white British with a female majority; clonal diversity may be underestimated. Mapped onto spike, vaccine-associated CD4 TCRs spanned it and were dominant at 160-218 and 743-854.

The J gene is TRBJ1-1, the V gene TRBV28, with D possibly being TRBD1 (5 bases). This TCR came from an adult who received the AZD1222 COVID-19 vaccine. The source was peripheral blood, collected 28 days after the second AZD1222 dose. The DNA of the CDR3 is TGTGCCAGCAGTTTCATCTCGGGGGGCACTGAAGCTTTCTTT. This sequence encodes CASSFISGGTEAFF.